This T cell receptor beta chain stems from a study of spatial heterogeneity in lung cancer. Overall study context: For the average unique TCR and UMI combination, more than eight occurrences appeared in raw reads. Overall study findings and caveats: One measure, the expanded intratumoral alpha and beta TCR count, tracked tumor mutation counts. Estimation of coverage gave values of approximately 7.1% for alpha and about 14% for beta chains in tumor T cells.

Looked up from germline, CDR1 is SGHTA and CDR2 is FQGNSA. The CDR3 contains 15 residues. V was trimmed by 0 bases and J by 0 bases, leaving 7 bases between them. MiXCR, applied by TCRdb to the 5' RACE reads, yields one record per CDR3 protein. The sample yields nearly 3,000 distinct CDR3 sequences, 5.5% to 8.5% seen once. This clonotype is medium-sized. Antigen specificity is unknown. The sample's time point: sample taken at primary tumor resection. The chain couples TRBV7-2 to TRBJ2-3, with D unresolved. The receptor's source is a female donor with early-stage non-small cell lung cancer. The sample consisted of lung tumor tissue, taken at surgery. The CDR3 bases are TGTGCCAGCAGCTTAGCTTCAAAAAGCACAGATACGCAGTATTTT. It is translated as CASSLASKSTDTQYF.